This T cell receptor (beta chain) emerged from a study of PD-L1 blockade in urothelial cancer. Whole-study context: The median T cell count in blood samples was some 140,000.

Specified time point: peripheral blood 6 weeks after treatment start. TCRdb's copy holds only in-frame clones and misses some; the assay was immunoSEQ multiplex PCR. This sample has 100,000 to 150,000 clones, with around 88% found just once. The ends lost 6 bases at V and 3 bases at J; junction bases unmatched: 2. From germline, CDR1 is MDHEN and CDR2 SYDVKM. The CDR3 length is 13 residues. The sequence was collected from a man aged 50 to 60 with urothelial cancer. The chain carries TRBV28 and TRBJ2-5; 9 nucleotides agree with TRBD2. The sample here was PBMCs, taken around atezolizumab (anti-PD-L1) treatment. The CDR3 coding sequence is TGTGCCAGCAGGGCTAGCGGGAAAGAGACCCAGTACTTC. Translating gives CASRASGKETQYF.